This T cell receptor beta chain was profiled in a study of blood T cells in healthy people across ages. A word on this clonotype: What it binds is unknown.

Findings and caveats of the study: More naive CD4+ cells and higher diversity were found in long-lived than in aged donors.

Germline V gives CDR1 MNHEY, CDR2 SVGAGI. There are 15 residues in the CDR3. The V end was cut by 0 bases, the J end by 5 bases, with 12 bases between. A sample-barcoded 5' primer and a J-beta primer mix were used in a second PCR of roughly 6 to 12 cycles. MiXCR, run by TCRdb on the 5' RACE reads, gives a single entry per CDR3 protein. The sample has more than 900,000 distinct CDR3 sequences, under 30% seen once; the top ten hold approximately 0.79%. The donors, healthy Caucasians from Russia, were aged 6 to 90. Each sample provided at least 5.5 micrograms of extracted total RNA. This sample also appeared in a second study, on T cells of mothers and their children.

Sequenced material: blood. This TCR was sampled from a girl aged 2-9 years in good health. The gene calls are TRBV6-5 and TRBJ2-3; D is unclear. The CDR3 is CASSYSIVSLDTQYF. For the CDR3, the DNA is TGTGCCAGCAGTTACTCGATAGTCTCCCTAGATACGCAGTATTTT.